The rows below give T cell receptor beta chains drawn from one sample of a study of blood T cells in healthy people across ages. TCRdb fed the 5' RACE reads into MiXCR, producing one record per CDR3 protein. Altogether some 1.6 million distinct CDR3 sequences are present, roughly 32% being singletons, with the ten largest covering 11%. Specimen: blood. These receptor sequences come from a woman in her twenties or thirties in good health. Both conserved end residues are part of each CDR3. Each record gives: CDR3 protein, CDR3 DNA, J gene, V gene, D gene, clone size. D genes are given only for firm matches. Size tells how often a clone was seen (once, few, many) or the class of an expanded clone, and some rows leave it out.

cdr3_aa: CASSQVQGLDTGELFF
cdr3_nt: TGCGCCAGCAGCCAAGTACAGGGGCTAGACACCGGGGAGCTGTTTTTT
j_call: TRBJ2-2
v_call: TRBV4-1
d_call: TRBD1
clone_size: few

cdr3_aa: CASRRDSDTQYF
cdr3_nt: TGTGCTAGTAGGCGGGACTCCGATACGCAGTATTTT
j_call: TRBJ2-3
v_call: TRBV12-5
d_call: NA
clone_size: NA

cdr3_aa: CASSQGGRVDTGELFF
cdr3_nt: TGCGCCAGCAGCCAAGGCGGAAGGGTGGACACCGGGGAGCTGTTTTTT
j_call: TRBJ2-2
v_call: TRBV5-1
d_call: NA
clone_size: NA

cdr3_aa: CASSLGGYTGELFF
cdr3_nt: TGTGCCAGCAGCCTCGGCGGGTACACCGGGGAGCTGTTTTTT
j_call: TRBJ2-2
v_call: TRBV7-9
d_call: NA
clone_size: many

cdr3_aa: CASSWAGGPYEQYF
cdr3_nt: TGCGCCAGCAGCTGGGCGGGAGGGCCCTACGAGCAGTACTTC
j_call: TRBJ2-7
v_call: TRBV5-1
d_call: TRBD2
clone_size: NA

cdr3_aa: CASKVHEQFF
cdr3_nt: TGTGCCAGCAAGGTCCATGAGCAGTTCTTC
j_call: TRBJ2-1
v_call: TRBV6-4
d_call: NA
clone_size: NA

cdr3_aa: CASSIDRAGELFF
cdr3_nt: TGTGCCAGCAGCATCGACAGGGCCGGGGAGCTGTTTTTT
j_call: TRBJ2-2
v_call: TRBV7-2
d_call: TRBD1
clone_size: NA

cdr3_aa: CAGRKLRGPDRDYGYTF
cdr3_nt: TGCGCCGGCAGAAAATTAAGGGGGCCCGACAGAGACTATGGCTACACCTTC
j_call: TRBJ1-2
v_call: TRBV4-1
d_call: TRBD1
clone_size: NA

cdr3_aa: CASSVAYGSGLGSEQYF
cdr3_nt: TGTGCCAGCAGCGTAGCTTACGGGAGCGGGTTGGGGAGCGAGCAGTACTTC
j_call: TRBJ2-7
v_call: TRBV9
d_call: NA
clone_size: NA

cdr3_aa: CATKEIRTDTQYF
cdr3_nt: TGTGCCACCAAGGAGATTCGGACAGATACGCAGTATTTT
j_call: TRBJ2-3
v_call: TRBV15
d_call: NA
clone_size: NA

cdr3_aa: CASSLGAGGGEKLFF
cdr3_nt: TGTGCCAGCAGCTTAGGAGCAGGGGGCGGTGAAAAACTGTTTTTT
j_call: TRBJ1-4
v_call: TRBV11-2
d_call: TRBD1
clone_size: NA

cdr3_aa: CASSYLSSYNEQFF
cdr3_nt: TGTGCCAGCAGTTACCTAAGCTCCTACAATGAGCAGTTCTTC
j_call: TRBJ2-1
v_call: TRBV6-2/TRBV6-3
d_call: NA
clone_size: many

cdr3_aa: CASSDLRQRASYNEQFF
cdr3_nt: TGCGCCAGCAGCGACCTAAGACAGCGAGCCTCCTACAATGAGCAGTTCTTC
j_call: TRBJ2-1
v_call: TRBV5-1
d_call: NA
clone_size: NA

cdr3_aa: CASSHRDGYGYTF
cdr3_nt: TGCGCCAGCAGCCACCGGGACGGGTATGGCTACACCTTC
j_call: TRBJ1-2
v_call: TRBV4-1
d_call: NA
clone_size: NA

cdr3_aa: CASKGRQRETQYF
cdr3_nt: TGCGCCAGCAAGGGGAGGCAGCGGGAGACCCAGTACTTC
j_call: TRBJ2-5
v_call: TRBV10-2
d_call: NA
clone_size: few

cdr3_aa: CASSQELLTSGDEQYF
cdr3_nt: TGTGCCAGCAGCCAAGAACTTCTGACTAGCGGGGACGAGCAGTACTTC
j_call: TRBJ2-7
v_call: TRBV3-1
d_call: TRBD2
clone_size: NA